This T cell receptor (beta chain) was recovered during a study of beta chain features in type 1 diabetes. Overall study: Researchers looked at about 110 million sorted cells across all samples. Findings and limits, study-wide: In comparison with healthy donors, patients had naive, central memory and Treg TCRB repertoires that appeared more similar. It was not settled here whether HLA type affects TCRB rearrangement. In all four CD4+ subsets, TCRB CDR3 length was significantly, moderately reduced in type 1 diabetes.

CDR3 length: 12 amino acids. Trimming removed 3 bases at V and 7 bases at J, with 9 bases between. Per germline, CDR1 LNHDA and CDR2 SQIVND (reference sequence). Worth noting for this clone: Antigen: not known.

cDNA synthesis used the whole RNA isolate, giving expressed TCRB sequences. Generated by immunoSEQ multiplex PCR, the TCRdb table keeps only in-frame clones and is missing some. The sample has 810,000 or so clones, 15% to 20% seen once. This chain links TRBV19 with TRBJ1-1; D uncertain. The sequence was collected from a woman under 30 in good health. The material sequenced was naive CD4+ T cells from blood. The CDR3 nucleotides are TGTGCCAGTAGTATGGGTCGGGATGAAGCTTTCTTT. Protein sequence: CASSMGRDEAFF.